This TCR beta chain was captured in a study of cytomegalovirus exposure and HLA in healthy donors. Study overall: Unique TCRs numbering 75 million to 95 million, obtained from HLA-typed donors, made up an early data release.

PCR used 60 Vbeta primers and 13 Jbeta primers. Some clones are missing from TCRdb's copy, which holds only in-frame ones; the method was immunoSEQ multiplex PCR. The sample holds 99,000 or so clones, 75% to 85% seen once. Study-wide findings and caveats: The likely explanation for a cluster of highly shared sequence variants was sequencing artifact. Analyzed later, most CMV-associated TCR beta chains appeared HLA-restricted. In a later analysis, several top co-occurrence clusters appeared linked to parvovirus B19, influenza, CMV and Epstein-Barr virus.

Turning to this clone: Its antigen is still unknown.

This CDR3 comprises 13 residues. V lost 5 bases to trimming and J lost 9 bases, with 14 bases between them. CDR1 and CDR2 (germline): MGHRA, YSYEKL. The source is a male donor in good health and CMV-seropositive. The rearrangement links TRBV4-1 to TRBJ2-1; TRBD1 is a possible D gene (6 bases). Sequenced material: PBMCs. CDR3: CASSTQQGTEQFF. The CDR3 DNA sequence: TGCGCCAGCAGCACCCAACAGGGAACTGAGCAGTTCTTC.